These T cell receptor beta chains were read from a single sample in a study of blood T cell repertoires in COVID-19. Sequencing used immunoSEQ multiplex PCR; TCRdb keeps in-frame clones, though not all of them. There are a few hundred thousand clones in the sample; around 84% occur only once, and around 9.5% lies in the top ten. Sequencing input: peripheral blood. These receptors all stem from a man aged 50-60 years with active or convalescent COVID-19. Both conserved end residues are part of each CDR3. D genes are given only for firm matches. Clone size, where shown, is once, few, many, or a class for clones that have expanded.

TRBV24-1	.	TRBD1	TRBJ2-2	CATRGDRWTGELFF	TGTGCCACCAGGGGGGACAGGTGGACCGGGGAGCTGTTTTTT
TRBV18	.	TRBD1	TRBJ1-1	CASSPRTGSGTEAFF	TGTGCCAGCTCACCACGGACAGGGAGTGGGACTGAAGCTTTCTTT
TRBV6-5	.	.	TRBJ1-5	CASSYSNSGNQPQHF	TGTGCCAGCAGTTACTCGAATTCGGGGAATCAGCCCCAGCATTTT
TRBV19	.	TRBD1	TRBJ1-1	CASSPGTGGRYTEAFF	TGTGCCAGTAGTCCTGGGACAGGGGGTAGGTACACTGAAGCTTTCTTT
TRBV20-1	.	.	TRBJ2-1	CSASKGLPQNEQFF	TGCAGTGCTAGTAAAGGACTCCCCCAGAATGAGCAGTTCTTC
TRBV7-8	.	.	TRBJ2-2	CASSFYRADTGELFF	TGTGCCAGCAGCTTTTACAGGGCCGACACCGGGGAGCTGTTTTTT
TRBV12-3/TRBV12-4	.	.	TRBJ2-1	CASFTDTGNEQFF	TGTGCCAGCTTCACTGACACAGGGAATGAGCAGTTCTTC
TRBV3-1/TRBV3-2	.	.	TRBJ2-1	CASSQTPTGDNEQFF	TGTGCCAGCAGCCAAACTCCGACGGGTGACAATGAGCAGTTCTTC
TRBV2	.	.	TRBJ2-4	CASSDWLAKNIQYF	TGTGCCAGCAGTGATTGGCTAGCCAAAAACATTCAGTACTTC
TRBV3-1/TRBV3-2	few	TRBD1	TRBJ1-2	CASSQGDRGIYGYTF	TGTGCCAGCAGCCAAGGAGACAGGGGGATCTATGGCTACACCTTC
TRBV9	.	.	TRBJ2-1	CASSVVGGNYNEQFF	TGTGCCAGCAGCGTAGTCGGCGGAAACTACAATGAGCAGTTCTTC
TRBV12-3/TRBV12-4	few	TRBD1	TRBJ1-5	CASSWDRGQPQHF	TGTGCCAGCAGTTGGGACAGGGGTCAGCCCCAGCATTTT
TRBV6-2/TRBV6-3	.	.	TRBJ1-2	CASSSRGGDRKTPYGYTF	TGTGCCAGCAGTTCCCGGGGGGGAGACAGGAAGACCCCCTATGGCTACACCTTC
TRBV5-1	.	.	TRBJ2-2	CASTVRQITGELFF	TGCGCCAGCACCGTTCGACAGATCACCGGGGAGCTGTTTTTT
TRBV7-9	.	TRBD1	TRBJ2-7	CASSSTGFDEQYF	TGTGCCAGCAGCTCGACAGGGTTCGACGAGCAGTACTTC
TRBV6-5	.	.	TRBJ1-6	CASSLKLVGSPLHF	TGTGCCAGCAGTCTTAAGCTAGTGGGTTCACCCCTCCACTTT
TRBV28	.	.	TRBJ2-7	CASRSGELSYEQYF	TGTGCCAGCAGGTCGGGGGAGCTTTCCTACGAGCAGTACTTC
TRBV6-2/TRBV6-3	.	TRBD1	TRBJ2-5	CASSYLDRVETQYF	TGTGCCAGCAGTTACTTGGACAGGGTGGAGACCCAGTACTTC
TRBV5-6	.	TRBD2	TRBJ2-7	CASSGGLPSEQYF	TGTGCCAGCAGTGGGGGACTACCCTCCGAGCAGTACTTC
TRBV7-2	.	TRBD2	TRBJ2-3	CASSLLLAGGPTDTQYF	TGTGCCAGCAGCTTATTACTAGCGGGGGGACCCACAGATACGCAGTATTTT
TRBV7-2	.	.	TRBJ2-1	CASSLYPVAGGRKFF	TGTGCCAGCAGCTTATATCCCGTAGCAGGGGGGCGTAAGTTCTTC
TRBV5-1	few	.	TRBJ1-2	CASTPSGDYGYTF	TGCGCCAGCACCCCCTCGGGGGACTATGGCTACACCTTC
TRBV28	.	TRBD1	TRBJ1-5	CASSSPPGGRSNQPQHF	TGTGCCAGCAGTTCACCCCCAGGGGGAAGGAGCAATCAGCCCCAGCATTTT
TRBV9	.	TRBD2	TRBJ2-3	CASSVSLRGAHTDTQYF	TGTGCCAGCAGCGTATCTTTGCGGGGGGCCCACACAGATACGCAGTATTTT